The entry below gives a single TCR beta chain sequence along with its context. The data were taken from a study of blood T cell repertoires in COVID-19. Study at large: Specimens from acute and convalescent COVID-19 originated in the United States, Italy and Spain.

Original handling: Researchers report that nucleated cell counts were estimated from reference gene primer amplification. The repertoire was sequenced with immunoSEQ multiplex PCR; TCRdb's copy has only in-frame clones and lacks some. V, J and clone size are taken as reported in that table, and D and trimming were inferred from the DNA itself. The data hold 30,000 to 35,000 clones, with 85% to 90% observed a single time. The material sequenced was peripheral blood. The TCR comes from an elderly man with acute or convalescent COVID-19.

CDR3 residues: CASSPSGREGNEQFF. CDR3 sequence (DNA): TGTGCCAGCAGCCCAAGCGGGAGGGAAGGGAATGAGCAGTTCTTC. The chain joins TRBV7-9 to TRBJ2-1; 10 nucleotides line up with TRBD2. V was clipped by 5 bases and J by 7 bases; unmatched bases: 8. The CDR3 runs to 15 residues. Germline CDR1 and CDR2: SEHNR and FQNEAQ (reference sequence).